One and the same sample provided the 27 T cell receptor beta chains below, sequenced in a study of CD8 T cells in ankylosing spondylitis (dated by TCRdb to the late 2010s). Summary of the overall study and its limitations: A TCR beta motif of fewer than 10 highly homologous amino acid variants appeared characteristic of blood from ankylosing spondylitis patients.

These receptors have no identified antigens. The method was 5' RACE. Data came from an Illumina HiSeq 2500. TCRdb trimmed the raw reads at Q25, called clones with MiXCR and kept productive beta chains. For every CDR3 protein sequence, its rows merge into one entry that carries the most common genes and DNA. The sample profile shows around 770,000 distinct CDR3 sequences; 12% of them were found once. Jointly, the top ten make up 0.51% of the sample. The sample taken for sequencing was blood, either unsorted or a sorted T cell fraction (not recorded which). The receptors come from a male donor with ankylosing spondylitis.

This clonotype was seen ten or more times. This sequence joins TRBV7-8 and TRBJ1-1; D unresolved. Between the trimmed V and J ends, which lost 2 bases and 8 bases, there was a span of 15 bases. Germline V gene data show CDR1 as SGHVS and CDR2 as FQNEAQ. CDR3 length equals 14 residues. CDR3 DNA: TGTGCCAGCAGCTTACGCAGTTCCGGGTGGGAAGCTTTCTTT. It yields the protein CASSLRSSGWEAFF. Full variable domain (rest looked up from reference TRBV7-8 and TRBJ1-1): GAGVSQSPRYKVAKRGQDVALRCDPISGHVSLFWYQQALGQGPEFLTYFQNEAQLDKSGLPSDRFFAERPEGSVSTLKIQRTQQEDSAVYLCASSLRSSGWEAFFGQGTRLTVV.

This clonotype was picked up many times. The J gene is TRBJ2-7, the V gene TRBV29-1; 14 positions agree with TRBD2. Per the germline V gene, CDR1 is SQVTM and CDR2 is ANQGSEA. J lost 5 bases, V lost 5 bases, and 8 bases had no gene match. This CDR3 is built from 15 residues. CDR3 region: CSVTRLAGGEDEQYF. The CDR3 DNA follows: TGCAGCGTTACCAGACTAGCGGGAGGGGAGGACGAGCAGTACTTC.

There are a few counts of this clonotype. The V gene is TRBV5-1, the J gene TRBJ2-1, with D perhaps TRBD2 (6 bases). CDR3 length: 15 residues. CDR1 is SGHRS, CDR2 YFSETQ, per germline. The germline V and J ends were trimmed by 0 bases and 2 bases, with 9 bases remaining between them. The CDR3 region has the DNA TGCGCCAGCAGCTTGGACGGGAGTCCCTACAATGAGCAGTTCTTC. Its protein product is CASSLDGSPYNEQFF.

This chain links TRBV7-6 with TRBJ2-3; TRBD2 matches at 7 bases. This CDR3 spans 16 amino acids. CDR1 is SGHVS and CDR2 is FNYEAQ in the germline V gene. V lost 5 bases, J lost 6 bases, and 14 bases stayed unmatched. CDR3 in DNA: TGTGCCAGCAGCCTAGGGGTTTTAGCGGGCGGCGATACGCAGTATTTT. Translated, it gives CASSLGVLAGGDTQYF.

CDR3 sequence (DNA): TGCAGTGCTAGAGATAGGAGGGGGAATGAAAAACTGTTTTTT. As protein: CSARDRRGNEKLFF. The chain links TRBV20-1 to TRBJ1-4, with a possible D match to TRBD1 (6 bases). CDR3 length: 14 residues. Trimming took off 0 bases at V and 5 bases at J, with 10 bases between the two ends. The germline gives CDR1 DFQATT, CDR2 SNEGSKA (reference sequence).

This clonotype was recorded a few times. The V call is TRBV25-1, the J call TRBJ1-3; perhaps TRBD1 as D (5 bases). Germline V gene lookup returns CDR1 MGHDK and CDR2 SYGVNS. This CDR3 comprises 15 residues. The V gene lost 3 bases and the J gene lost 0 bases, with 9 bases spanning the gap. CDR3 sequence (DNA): TGTGCCAGCAGTGATTACAGGAGCTCTGGAAACACCATATATTTT. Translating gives CASSDYRSSGNTIYF.

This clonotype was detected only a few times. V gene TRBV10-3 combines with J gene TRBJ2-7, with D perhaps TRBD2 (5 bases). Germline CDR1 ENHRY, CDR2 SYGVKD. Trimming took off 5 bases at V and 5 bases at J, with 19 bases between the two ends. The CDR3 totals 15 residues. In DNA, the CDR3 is TGTGCCATCAGTTACGTGTCCGCGGGCCGAGACGAGCAGTACTTC. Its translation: CAISYVSAGRDEQYF.

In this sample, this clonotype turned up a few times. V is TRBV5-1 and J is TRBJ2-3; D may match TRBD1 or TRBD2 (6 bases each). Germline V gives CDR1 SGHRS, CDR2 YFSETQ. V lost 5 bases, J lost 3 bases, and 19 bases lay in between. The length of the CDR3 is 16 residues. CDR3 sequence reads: CASSRGAPRETDTQYF. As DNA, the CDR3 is TGCGCCAGCAGTAGGGGGGCGCCGAGGGAAACAGATACGCAGTATTTT.

The CDR3 bases are TGCGCCAGCAGCCGAGCCAGACTAGTAGAGCAGTTCTTC. It codes for CASSRARLVEQFF. The J gene is TRBJ2-1, the V gene TRBV4-3, with D possibly being TRBD2 (6 bases). V was trimmed by 4 bases and J by 10 bases, leaving 14 bases between them. Germline V gene lookup returns CDR1 LGHNA and CDR2 YSLEER. The CDR3 consists of 13 residues.

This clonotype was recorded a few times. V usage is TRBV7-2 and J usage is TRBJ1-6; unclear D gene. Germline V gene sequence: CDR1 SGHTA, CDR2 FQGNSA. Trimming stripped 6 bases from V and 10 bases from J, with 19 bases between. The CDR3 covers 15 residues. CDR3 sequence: CASSPGGMPVSPLHF. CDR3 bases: TGTGCCAGCAGTCCAGGAGGCATGCCGGTATCACCCCTCCACTTT.

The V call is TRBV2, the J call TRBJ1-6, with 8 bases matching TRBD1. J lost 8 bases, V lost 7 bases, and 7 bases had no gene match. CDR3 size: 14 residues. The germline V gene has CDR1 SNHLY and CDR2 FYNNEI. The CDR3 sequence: CASIPGQVHSPLHF. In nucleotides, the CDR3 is TGTGCCAGCATACCGGGACAGGTTCATTCACCCCTCCACTTT. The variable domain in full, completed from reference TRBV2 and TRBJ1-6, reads EPEVTQTPSHQVTQMGQEVILRCVPISNHLYFYWYRQILGQKVEFLVSFYNNEISEKSEIFDDQFSVERPDGSNFTLKIRSTKLEDSAMYFCASIPGQVHSPLHFGNGTRLTVT.

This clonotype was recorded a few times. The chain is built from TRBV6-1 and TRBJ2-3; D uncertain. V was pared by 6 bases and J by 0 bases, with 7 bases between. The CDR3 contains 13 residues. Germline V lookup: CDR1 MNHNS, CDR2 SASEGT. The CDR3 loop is CASRIFSTDTQYF. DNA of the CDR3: TGTGCCAGCAGGATATTTAGCACAGATACGCAGTATTTT.

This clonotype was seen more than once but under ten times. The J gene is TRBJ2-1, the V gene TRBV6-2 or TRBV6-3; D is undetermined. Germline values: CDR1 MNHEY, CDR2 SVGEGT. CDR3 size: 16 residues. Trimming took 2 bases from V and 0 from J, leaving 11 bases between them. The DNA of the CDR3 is TGTGCCAGCAGTTACGAACAGCTGAGCTCCTACAATGAGCAGTTCTTC. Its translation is CASSYEQLSSYNEQFF.

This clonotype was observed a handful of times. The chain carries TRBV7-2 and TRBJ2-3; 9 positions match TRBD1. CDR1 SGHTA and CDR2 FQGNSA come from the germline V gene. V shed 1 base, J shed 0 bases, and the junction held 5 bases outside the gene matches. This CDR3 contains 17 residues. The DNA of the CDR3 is TGTGCCAGCAGCTTAGGGAGGACAGGGGTGAGCACAGATACGCAGTATTTT. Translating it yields CASSLGRTGVSTDTQYF.

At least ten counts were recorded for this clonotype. The DNA of the CDR3 is TGTGCCAGCAGCCGAGGGCTAGCGGTTAACACCGGGGAGCTGTTTTTT. Protein sequence: CASSRGLAVNTGELFF. The gene calls are TRBV3-1 and TRBJ2-2; 7 bases map to TRBD2. CDR3 length equals 16 residues. V trimming: 4 bases; J trimming: 2 bases; junction bases outside the gene matches: 7. The germline V gene has CDR1 LGHDT and CDR2 YNNKEL (reference sequence).

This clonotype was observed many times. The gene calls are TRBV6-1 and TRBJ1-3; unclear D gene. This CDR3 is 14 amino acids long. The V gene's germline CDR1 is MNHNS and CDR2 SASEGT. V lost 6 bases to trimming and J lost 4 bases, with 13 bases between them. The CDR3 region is CASSPSPVGNTIYF. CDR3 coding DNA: TGTGCCAGCAGCCCTAGCCCCGTCGGAAACACCATATATTTT.

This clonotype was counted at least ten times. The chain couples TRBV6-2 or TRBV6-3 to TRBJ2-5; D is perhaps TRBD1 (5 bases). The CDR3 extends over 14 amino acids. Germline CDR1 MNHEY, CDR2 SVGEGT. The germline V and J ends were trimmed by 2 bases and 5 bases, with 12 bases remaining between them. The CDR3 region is CASSYIAGMETQYF. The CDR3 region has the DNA TGTGCCAGCAGTTACATCGCAGGGATGGAGACCCAGTACTTC.

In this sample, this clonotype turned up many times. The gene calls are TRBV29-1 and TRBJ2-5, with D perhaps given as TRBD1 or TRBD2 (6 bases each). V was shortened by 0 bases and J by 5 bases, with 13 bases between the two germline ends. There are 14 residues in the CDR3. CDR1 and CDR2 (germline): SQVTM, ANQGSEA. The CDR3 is CSVEDHQGRETQYF. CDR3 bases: TGCAGCGTTGAAGATCACCAGGGGAGGGAGACCCAGTACTTC.

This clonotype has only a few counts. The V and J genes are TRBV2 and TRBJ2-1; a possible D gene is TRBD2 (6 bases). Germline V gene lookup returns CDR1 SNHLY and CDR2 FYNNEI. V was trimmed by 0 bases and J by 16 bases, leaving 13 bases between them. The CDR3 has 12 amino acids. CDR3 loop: CASSEAGSGHFF. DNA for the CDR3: TGTGCCAGCAGTGAAGCGGGTAGCGGCCACTTCTTC.

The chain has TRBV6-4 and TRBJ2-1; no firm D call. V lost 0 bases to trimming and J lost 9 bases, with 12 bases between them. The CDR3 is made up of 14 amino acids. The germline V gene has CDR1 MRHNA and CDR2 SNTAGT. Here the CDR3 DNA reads TGTGCCAGCAGTGACTCAGACCTGCGGAGTGAGCAGTTCTTC. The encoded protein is CASSDSDLRSEQFF.

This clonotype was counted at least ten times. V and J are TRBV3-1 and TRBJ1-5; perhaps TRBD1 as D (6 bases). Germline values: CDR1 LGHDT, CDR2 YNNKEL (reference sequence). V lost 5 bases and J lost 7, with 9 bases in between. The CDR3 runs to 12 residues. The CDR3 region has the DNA TGTGCCAGCAGCTCGGGACACCAGCCCCAGCATTTT. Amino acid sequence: CASSSGHQPQHF.

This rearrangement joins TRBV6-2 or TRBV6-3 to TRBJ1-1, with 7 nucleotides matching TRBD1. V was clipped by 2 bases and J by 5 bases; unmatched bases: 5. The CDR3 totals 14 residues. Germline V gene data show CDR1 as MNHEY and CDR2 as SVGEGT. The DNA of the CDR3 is TGTGCCAGCAGTTACGGTCAGGGGGAGACTGAAGCTTTCTTT. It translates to CASSYGQGETEAFF.

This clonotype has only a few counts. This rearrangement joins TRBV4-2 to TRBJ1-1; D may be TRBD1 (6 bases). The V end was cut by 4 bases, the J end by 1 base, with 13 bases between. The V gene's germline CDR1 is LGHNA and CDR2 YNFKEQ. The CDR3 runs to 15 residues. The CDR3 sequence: CASSPMRGENTEAFF. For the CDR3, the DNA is TGTGCCAGCAGCCCCATGAGGGGGGAGAACACTGAAGCTTTCTTT.

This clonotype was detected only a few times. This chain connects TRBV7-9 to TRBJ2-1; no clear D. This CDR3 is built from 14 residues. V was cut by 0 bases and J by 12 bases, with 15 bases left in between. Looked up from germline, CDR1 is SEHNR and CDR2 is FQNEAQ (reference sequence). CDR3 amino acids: CASSLAVLGRWQFF. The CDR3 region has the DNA TGTGCCAGCAGCTTAGCCGTCTTGGGCAGATGGCAGTTCTTC. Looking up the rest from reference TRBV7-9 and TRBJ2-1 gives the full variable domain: DTGVSQNPRHKITKRGQNVTFRCDPISEHNRLYWYRQTLGQGPEFLTYFQNEAQLEKSRLLSDRFSAERPKGSFSTLEIQRTEQGDSAMYLCASSLAVLGRWQFFGPGTRLTVL.

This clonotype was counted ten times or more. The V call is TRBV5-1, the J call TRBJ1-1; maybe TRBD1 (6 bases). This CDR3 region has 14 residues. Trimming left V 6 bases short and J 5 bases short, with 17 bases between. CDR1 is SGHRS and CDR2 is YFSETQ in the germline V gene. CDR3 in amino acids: CASTDGQRGTEAFF. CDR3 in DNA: TGCGCCAGCACCGATGGACAGAGGGGAACTGAAGCTTTCTTT.

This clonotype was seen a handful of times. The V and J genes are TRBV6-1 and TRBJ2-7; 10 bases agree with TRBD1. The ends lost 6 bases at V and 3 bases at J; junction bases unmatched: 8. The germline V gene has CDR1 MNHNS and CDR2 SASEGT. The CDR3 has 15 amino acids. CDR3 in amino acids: CASRLTGQGIYEQYF. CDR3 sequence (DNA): TGTGCCAGCAGGCTGACGGGACAGGGGATCTACGAGCAGTACTTC.

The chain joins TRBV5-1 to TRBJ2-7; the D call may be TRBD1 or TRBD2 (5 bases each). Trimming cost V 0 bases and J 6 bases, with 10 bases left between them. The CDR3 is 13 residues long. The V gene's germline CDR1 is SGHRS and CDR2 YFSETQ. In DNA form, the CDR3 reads TGCGCCAGCAGCTTGGGGTCGGGGCCCGAGCAGTACTTC. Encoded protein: CASSLGSGPEQYF.